These T cell receptor beta chains were read from a single sample in a study of T cell responses to AZD1222 COVID-19 vaccine. Only in-frame clones appear in the TCRdb table, and some are missing; sequencing was by immunoSEQ multiplex PCR. Here the sample spans around 65,000 clones, around four fifths being singletons. Sequenced here: peripheral blood, sampled 28 days after the second AZD1222 dose. Receptors originate from an adult who received the AZD1222 COVID-19 vaccine. Each CDR3 is given with its conserved first and last residue. A D gene is named only where the DNA matches it firmly. Clone size appears in some rows only: once, few, many, or a class for an expanded clone.

J: TRBJ1-5; D: -; size: -; V: TRBV4-2; CDR3: CASSLQATNQPQHF; DNA: TGTGCCAGCAGCCTTCAAGCTACCAATCAGCCCCAGCATTTT
J: TRBJ1-2; D: -; size: -; V: TRBV6-5; CDR3: CASRVDGNYGYTF; DNA: TGTGCCAGCAGAGTCGATGGGAACTATGGCTACACCTTC
J: TRBJ2-3; D: -; size: -; V: TRBV19; CDR3: CASSLSVTDTQYF; DNA: TGTGCCAGTAGTCTGTCAGTTACAGATACGCAGTATTTT
J: TRBJ1-2; D: -; size: -; V: TRBV13; CDR3: CASSLTLGGASTF; DNA: TGTGCCAGCAGCTTAACCCTAGGTGGGGCGTCAACCTTC
J: TRBJ2-5; D: -; size: -; V: TRBV7-2; CDR3: CASSSTRLETQYF; DNA: TGTGCCAGCAGCTCGACTAGACTGGAGACCCAGTACTTC
J: TRBJ1-4; D: -; size: -; V: TRBV3-1/TRBV3-2; CDR3: CASSQGMAGREKLFF; DNA: TGTGCCAGCAGCCAAGGGATGGCAGGGAGGGAAAAACTGTTTTTT
J: TRBJ2-2; D: TRBD2; size: once; V: TRBV4-2; CDR3: CASSQPSGRGPGELFF; DNA: TGTGCCAGCAGCCAACCTAGCGGGAGGGGACCCGGGGAGCTGTTTTTT
J: TRBJ2-3; D: -; size: -; V: TRBV15; CDR3: CATSRYPGLTTDTQYF; DNA: TGTGCCACCAGCAGGTACCCCGGACTTACCACAGATACGCAGTATTTT
J: TRBJ1-6; D: -; size: few; V: TRBV6-4; CDR3: CASSERGGSSNSPLHF; DNA: TGTGCCAGCAGTGAGAGGGGTGGATCGAGTAATTCACCCCTCCACTTT
J: TRBJ2-7; D: TRBD1; size: -; V: TRBV2; CDR3: CASSEGGTGGLGGYYEQYF; DNA: TGTGCCAGCAGTGAAGGTGGGACAGGGGGCCTTGGGGGGTACTACGAGCAGTACTTC
J: TRBJ2-7; D: -; size: -; V: TRBV18; CDR3: CASSPPTAPGSYEQYF; DNA: TGTGCCAGCTCACCCCCGACCGCCCCAGGTTCCTACGAGCAGTACTTC
J: TRBJ1-5; D: -; size: once; V: TRBV27; CDR3: CATRGLGGAGGNQPQHF; DNA: TGTGCCACCAGGGGCCTTGGGGGGGCCGGAGGCAATCAGCCCCAGCATTTT
J: TRBJ2-3; D: -; size: -; V: TRBV7-9; CDR3: CASSVGDTDTQYF; DNA: TGTGCCAGCAGCGTCGGGGACACAGATACGCAGTATTTT
J: TRBJ1-1; D: -; size: -; V: TRBV3-1/TRBV3-2; CDR3: CASSPLPGDTEAFF; DNA: TGTGCCAGCAGCCCTCTCCCGGGGGACACTGAAGCTTTCTTT
J: TRBJ1-1; D: -; size: few; V: TRBV7-9; CDR3: CASSRYGGAFEAFF; DNA: TGTGCCAGCAGCAGATATGGGGGGGCCTTTGAAGCTTTCTTT
J: TRBJ1-4; D: -; size: -; V: TRBV5-1; CDR3: CASSLDGVNEKLFF; DNA: TGCGCCAGCAGCTTGGATGGGGTGAATGAAAAACTGTTTTTT
J: TRBJ2-3; D: -; size: -; V: TRBV21-1; CDR3: CAPGTSGTDTQYF; DNA: TGTGCCCCGGGAACATCTGGCACAGATACGCAGTATTTT
J: TRBJ2-7; D: -; size: -; V: TRBV4-2; CDR3: CASSQLAGRYEQYF; DNA: TGTGCCAGCAGCCAACTCGCCGGGCGCTACGAGCAGTACTTC
J: TRBJ1-3; D: -; size: -; V: TRBV15; CDR3: CATSRDRSRNTIYF; DNA: TGTGCCACCAGCAGAGACAGGTCTAGAAACACCATATATTTT
J: TRBJ1-5; D: -; size: -; V: TRBV15; CDR3: CATSRDNQPQHF; DNA: TGTGCCACCAGCAGAGACAATCAGCCCCAGCATTTT
J: TRBJ2-2; D: -; size: -; V: TRBV19; CDR3: CASMNPAANTGELFF; DNA: TGTGCCAGTATGAATCCAGCGGCGAACACCGGGGAGCTGTTTTTT
J: TRBJ2-7; D: -; size: -; V: TRBV5-4; CDR3: CASSLEHAYEQYF; DNA: TGTGCCAGCAGCTTGGAACATGCCTACGAGCAGTACTTC
J: TRBJ1-1; D: -; size: once; V: TRBV2; CDR3: CASSVGQNTEAFF; DNA: TGTGCCAGCAGTGTTGGACAGAACACTGAAGCTTTCTTT
J: TRBJ1-1; D: TRBD1; size: -; V: TRBV19; CDR3: CASRVTGQVNTEAFF; DNA: TGTGCCAGTCGGGTAACGGGACAGGTTAACACTGAAGCTTTCTTT
J: TRBJ2-5; D: -; size: -; V: TRBV11-2; CDR3: CASSFGSETQYF; DNA: TGTGCCAGCAGCTTCGGTTCAGAGACCCAGTACTTC
J: TRBJ1-2; D: -; size: -; V: TRBV6-5; CDR3: CASSYSTPRNDGYTF; DNA: TGTGCCAGCAGTTACTCGACACCCCGTAACGATGGCTACACCTTC
J: TRBJ1-6; D: -; size: -; V: TRBV3-1/TRBV3-2; CDR3: CASSLSDSHNSPLHF; DNA: TGTGCCAGCAGCCTATCGGACAGCCATAATTCACCCCTCCACTTT
J: TRBJ1-1; D: -; size: -; V: TRBV19; CDR3: CASTWEGSEAFF; DNA: TGTGCCAGTACCTGGGAGGGGAGTGAAGCTTTCTTT
J: TRBJ2-5; D: -; size: -; V: TRBV5-1; CDR3: CASSPGQYQETQYF; DNA: TGCGCCAGCAGCCCAGGACAGTACCAAGAGACCCAGTACTTC
J: TRBJ2-3; D: -; size: -; V: TRBV6-4; CDR3: CASSDKDSYTDTQYF; DNA: TGTGCCAGCAGTGACAAGGACAGTTACACAGATACGCAGTATTTT
J: TRBJ1-1; D: TRBD1; size: -; V: TRBV3-1/TRBV3-2; CDR3: CASSQLQGAAFF; DNA: TGTGCCAGCAGCCAACTACAGGGGGCGGCTTTCTTT
J: TRBJ1-1; D: -; size: -; V: TRBV6-5; CDR3: CASRGYGEAFF; DNA: TGTGCCAGCAGGGGATACGGTGAAGCTTTCTTT
J: TRBJ2-7; D: -; size: -; V: TRBV6-5; CDR3: CASSYSLDSASYEQYF; DNA: TGTGCCAGCAGTTACTCCCTAGATTCGGCCTCCTACGAGCAGTACTTC
J: TRBJ1-1; D: -; size: -; V: TRBV5-1; CDR3: CASSPGAIGTEAFF; DNA: TGCGCCAGCAGCCCAGGGGCCATAGGCACTGAAGCTTTCTTT
J: TRBJ2-6; D: -; size: -; V: TRBV13; CDR3: CASSLPPETSVRGANVLTF; DNA: TGTGCCAGCAGCTTACCCCCCGAGACTTCAGTACGGGGGGCCAACGTCCTGACTTTC
J: TRBJ1-2; D: TRBD1; size: -; V: TRBV9; CDR3: CASSVPDRVYGYTF; DNA: TGTGCCAGCAGCGTACCAGACAGGGTCTATGGCTACACCTTC
J: TRBJ2-7; D: TRBD1; size: -; V: TRBV5-1; CDR3: CASSLTTGATMAYEQYF; DNA: TGCGCCAGCAGCCTTACTACAGGGGCGACTATGGCCTACGAGCAGTACTTC
J: TRBJ1-1; D: -; size: few; V: TRBV19; CDR3: CASRRGGTEAFF; DNA: TGTGCCAGTCGGCGGGGAGGCACTGAAGCTTTCTTT
J: TRBJ1-2; D: -; size: -; V: TRBV6-1; CDR3: CASSEWGTGWGYTF; DNA: TGTGCCAGCAGTGAATGGGGCACTGGCTGGGGCTACACCTTC
J: TRBJ1-2; D: -; size: -; V: TRBV6-5; CDR3: CASSPQPPPGSGYTF; DNA: TGTGCCAGCAGTCCCCAACCCCCCCCGGGGAGTGGCTACACCTTC
J: TRBJ2-3; D: TRBD2; size: -; V: TRBV18; CDR3: CASSHPGTREYF; DNA: TGTGCCAGCTCACACCCCGGGACTAGAGAGTATTTT
J: TRBJ2-2; D: TRBD2; size: -; V: TRBV5-1; CDR3: CASSPLWTSGNPPGELFF; DNA: TGCGCCAGCAGCCCACTATGGACTAGCGGGAACCCTCCCGGGGAGCTGTTTTTT
J: TRBJ2-7; D: TRBD2; size: -; V: TRBV5-1; CDR3: CASSLGAGAREQYF; DNA: TGCGCCAGCAGCTTGGGAGCGGGAGCTAGAGAGCAGTACTTC
J: TRBJ1-1; D: -; size: -; V: TRBV5-8; CDR3: CASSPRDGSWGTPEAFF; DNA: TGTGCCAGCAGCCCTCGGGACGGCAGCTGGGGGACACCTGAAGCTTTCTTT
J: TRBJ1-1; D: -; size: few; V: TRBV7-9; CDR3: CASSQITGHSEAFF; DNA: TGTGCCAGCAGCCAAATAACCGGACATTCTGAAGCTTTCTTT
J: TRBJ1-1; D: TRBD1; size: once; V: TRBV11-3; CDR3: CASSFGQGFNTEAFF; DNA: TGTGCCAGCAGCTTCGGACAGGGGTTTAACACTGAAGCTTTCTTT
J: TRBJ2-5; D: -; size: -; V: TRBV5-5; CDR3: CASGRGPSLQETQYF; DNA: TGTGCCAGCGGGAGGGGGCCGAGTCTCCAAGAGACCCAGTACTTC
J: TRBJ1-1; D: -; size: -; V: TRBV7-8; CDR3: CASTLYANTEAFF; DNA: TGTGCCAGCACTCTTTATGCCAACACTGAAGCTTTCTTT
J: TRBJ2-1; D: TRBD2; size: -; V: TRBV6-5; CDR3: CASSRSGGPYNEQFF; DNA: TGTGCCAGCAGTCGCAGCGGGGGTCCATACAATGAGCAGTTCTTC
J: TRBJ2-7; D: -; size: once; V: TRBV7-2; CDR3: CASSPPSSYEQYF; DNA: TGTGCCAGCAGCCCCCCCTCTTCCTACGAGCAGTACTTC
J: TRBJ1-4; D: -; size: -; V: TRBV14; CDR3: CASSQPGRVEKLFF; DNA: TGTGCCAGCAGCCAGCCGGGCCGAGTTGAAAAACTGTTTTTT
J: TRBJ2-5; D: TRBD1; size: -; V: TRBV10-3; CDR3: CAISDPGQGLSGETQYF; DNA: TGTGCCATCAGTGACCCCGGACAGGGTCTAAGCGGGGAGACCCAGTACTTC
J: TRBJ2-1; D: -; size: once; V: TRBV5-1; CDR3: CASSLDASYNEQFF; DNA: TGCGCCAGCAGCTTGGACGCCAGCTACAATGAGCAGTTCTTC
J: TRBJ2-2; D: -; size: -; V: TRBV5-1; CDR3: CASSLRDGTGELFF; DNA: TGCGCCAGCAGCTTACGGGACGGCACCGGGGAGCTGTTTTTT
J: TRBJ1-5; D: -; size: -; V: TRBV7-2; CDR3: CASSLEDTRNQPQHF; DNA: TGTGCCAGCAGCTTAGAGGACACTCGCAATCAGCCCCAGCATTTT
J: TRBJ2-5; D: TRBD2; size: -; V: TRBV9; CDR3: CASSETSGETQYF; DNA: TGTGCCAGCAGCGAGACTAGCGGGGAGACCCAGTACTTC
J: TRBJ2-1; D: TRBD2; size: -; V: TRBV24-1; CDR3: CATSKREGLSLNEQFF; DNA: TGTGCCACCAGTAAGCGGGAGGGCCTTAGTTTGAATGAGCAGTTCTTC
J: TRBJ2-7; D: -; size: -; V: TRBV12-3/TRBV12-4; CDR3: CASSLLGGYEQYF; DNA: TGTGCCAGCAGTTTACTTGGCGGCTACGAGCAGTACTTC
J: TRBJ2-5; D: -; size: once; V: TRBV12-2; CDR3: CASRLALGRPTETQYF; DNA: TGTGCAAGTCGCTTAGCGCTGGGTAGGCCTACGGAGACCCAGTACTTC
J: TRBJ2-3; D: TRBD1; size: -; V: TRBV2; CDR3: CASDGQENTDTQYF; DNA: TGTGCCAGCGACGGACAGGAAAACACAGATACGCAGTATTTT